Each of the 28 T cell receptor beta chains below was sequenced from the same sample in a study of blood T cell repertoires in COVID-19. Repertoires were generated with immunoSEQ multiplex PCR, while TCRdb's copy carries only in-frame clones and drops some. The profile covers approximately 93,000 clones, with approximately 79% appearing a single time and just under 4% taken by the ten largest. Specimen: peripheral blood. Every receptor here comes from a man in his 70s with COVID-19, enrolled during active disease.

The chain joins TRBV7-9 to TRBJ2-3; TRBD2 matches at 15 bases. The CDR3 spans 18 residues. Trimming took 5 bases from V and 4 from J; bases not matched to a gene: 10. CDR1 SEHNR and CDR2 FQNEAQ come from the germline V gene (reference sequence). Written as DNA, the CDR3 is TGTGCCAGCAGCCCGCCGGGACTAGCGGGAGGAATCGCAGATACGCAGTATTTT. This encodes CASSPPGLAGGIADTQYF. Using reference TRBV7-9 and TRBJ2-3 for the parts outside the CDR3, the full variable domain is DTGVSQNPRHKITKRGQNVTFRCDPISEHNRLYWYRQTLGQGPEFLTYFQNEAQLEKSRLLSDRFSAERPKGSFSTLEIQRTEQGDSAMYLCASSPPGLAGGIADTQYFGPGTRLTVL.

The chain links TRBV5-4 to TRBJ2-6, with 8 nucleotides matching TRBD2. The CDR3 sequence is 17 residues long. Trimming removed 1 base from V and 0 bases from J; junction bases left unmatched: 3. In germline, CDR1 is SGHNT, CDR2 YYREEE (reference sequence). The CDR3 nucleotides read TGTGCCAGCAGCTTGCCCCGGGGGGGCTCTGGGGCCAACGTCCTGACTTTC. This translates into CASSLPRGGSGANVLTF.

For the CDR3, the DNA is TGTGCCAGCAGTTTGTTTCACAGGGGTCCCCCCACGAACACTGAAGCTTTCTTT. It is translated as CASSLFHRGPPTNTEAFF. V is TRBV27 and J is TRBJ1-1, with 7 bases matching TRBD1. The V segment lost 3 bases and the J segment 1 base; nucleotides outside the gene matches: 14. This CDR3 is built from 18 residues. CDR1 and CDR2 (germline): MNHEY, SMNVEV (reference sequence).

The rearrangement joins TRBV7-2 to TRBJ1-1; a possible D gene is TRBD1 (5 bases). The CDR3 covers 12 residues. Trimming left V 4 bases short and J 12 bases short, with 15 bases between. Germline V gene lookup returns CDR1 SGHTA and CDR2 FQGNSA. CDR3 residues: CASSSLGGETFF. In DNA form, the CDR3 reads TGTGCCAGCAGCTCCCTGGGGGGGGAGACTTTCTTT.

The chain couples TRBV28 to TRBJ1-2; 9 bases are shared with TRBD1. Trimming at V came to 5 bases and at J to 5 bases, leaving 12 bases not matched to a gene. Per germline, CDR1 MDHEN and CDR2 SYDVKM. There are 16 residues in the CDR3. In nucleotides, the CDR3 is TGTGCCAGCAGTGCGGACAGGGGCCAACCGAGGTATGGCTACACCTTC. It is translated as CASSADRGQPRYGYTF.

In DNA, the CDR3 is TGTGCCAGCAGTGGGACTAGCGGGAGGGGAGATACGCAGTATTTT. This gives the protein CASSGTSGRGDTQYF. The chain links TRBV2 to TRBJ2-3, with 15 nucleotides matching TRBD2. Germline V gene lookup returns CDR1 SNHLY and CDR2 FYNNEI. CDR3 size: 15 residues. Trimming at V came to 4 bases and at J to 5 bases, leaving 1 base not matched to a gene.

This chain uses TRBV7-2 with TRBJ2-7; tentatively, D is TRBD2 (6 bases). V lost 0 bases, J lost 0 bases, and 15 bases lay in between. Germline CDR1 SGHTA, CDR2 FQGNSA. This CDR3 spans 17 amino acids. The CDR3 DNA reads as TGTGCCAGCAGCTTAGCTGAGGCCCCTAGCGTCTCCTACGAGCAGTACTTC. This encodes CASSLAEAPSVSYEQYF. Full variable domain (rest looked up from reference TRBV7-2 and TRBJ2-7): GAGVSQSPSNKVTEKGKDVELRCDPISGHTALYWYRQSLGQGLEFLIYFQGNSAPDKSGLPSDRFSAERTGGSVSTLTIQRTQQEDSAVYLCASSLAEAPSVSYEQYFGPGTRLTVT.

V usage is TRBV5-4 and J usage is TRBJ2-7, with TRBD2 identical over 9 bases. The CDR3 is 14 amino acids. Germline CDR1 reads SGHNT; CDR2 reads YYREEE (reference sequence). The ends lost 2 bases at V and 6 bases at J; junction bases unmatched: 6. DNA for the CDR3: TGTGCCAGCAGCTTTGTTAGCGGGAGTCGCGAGCAGTACTTC. Translation gives CASSFVSGSREQYF.

V usage is TRBV3-1 (or the pseudogene TRBV3-2) and J usage is TRBJ1-1; unclear D gene. Germline V CDR1 and CDR2: LGHDT, YNNKEL (reference sequence). V was pared by 4 bases and J by 7 bases, with 10 bases between. This CDR3 is built from 12 residues. The CDR3 coding sequence is TGTGCCAGCAGCCCCCATCCCTATGAAGCTTTCTTT. Translated, it gives CASSPHPYEAFF.

The chain combines TRBV28 with TRBJ1-5; maybe TRBD1 (6 bases). Germline-derived CDR1 and CDR2 are MDHEN and SYDVKM. The CDR3 spans 14 residues. V lost 6 bases and J 2 bases, leaving 11 bases between the germline ends. As DNA, the CDR3 is TGTGCCAGCAGCCAGGACAGAGGCAATCAGCCCCAGCATTTT. Translating it yields CASSQDRGNQPQHF.

The gene calls are TRBV19 and TRBJ1-5; weak D call: TRBD1 (6 bases). CDR1 and CDR2 (germline): LNHDA, SQIVND (reference sequence). The germline V and J ends were trimmed by 6 bases and 4 bases, with 16 bases remaining between them. This CDR3 comprises 15 residues. The CDR3 protein is CASRERTARNQPQHF. The CDR3 DNA follows: TGTGCCAGTAGAGAAAGGACAGCTAGGAATCAGCCCCAGCATTTT.

The chain uses TRBV4-2 and TRBJ1-1, with a possible D match to TRBD1 (6 bases). Germline assignment: CDR1 LGHNA and CDR2 YNFKEQ. V was clipped by 1 base and J by 8 bases, with 11 bases between them. The CDR3 is 13 residues long. CDR3 nucleotides: TGTGCCAGCAGCCAAGCCCCTGACAGGGAAGCTTTCTTT. This sequence encodes CASSQAPDREAFF.

The chain recombines TRBV9 with TRBJ1-1; 10 bases match TRBD1. Germline CDR1 reads SGDLS; CDR2 reads YYNGEE. CDR3 length: 16 residues. With 0 bases clipped from V and 3 bases from J, the junction kept 5 bases outside the gene matches. DNA for the CDR3: TGTGCCAGCAGCGTAGGACAGGGGGCGTGGGACACTGAAGCTTTCTTT. Encoded protein: CASSVGQGAWDTEAFF.

The V and J genes are TRBV6-5 and TRBJ2-3; D is uncertain. There are 11 residues in the CDR3. Trimming pared 6 bases from V and 4 bases from J, leaving 5 bases between. CDR1 is MNHEY and CDR2 is SVGAGI in the germline V gene. The CDR3 nucleotides read TGTGCCAGCAGATCCGCAGATACGCAGTATTTT. Translated, it gives CASRSADTQYF.

V gene TRBV6-1 combines with J gene TRBJ1-2, with TRBD1 matching 7 bases. Germline trimming cut 2 bases from V and 3 bases from J; bases unmatched to any gene: 0. Per the germline V gene, CDR1 is MNHNS and CDR2 is SASEGT. The length of the CDR3 is 13 residues. As DNA, the CDR3 is TGTGCCAGCAGTGAAACAGGGGACTATGGCTACACCTTC. It is translated as CASSETGDYGYTF.

The chain recombines TRBV27 with TRBJ1-5; 7 bases are a match to TRBD1. This CDR3 has 14 residues. Germline assignment: CDR1 MNHEY and CDR2 SMNVEV (reference sequence). J gave up 5 bases and V 6 bases, and 7 bases lay outside the gene matches. CDR3 bases: TGTGCCAGCAGGTTGACAGGGAATCATCAGCCCCAGCATTTT. This translates into CASRLTGNHQPQHF.

The V gene is TRBV30, the J gene TRBJ2-7; tentatively, D is TRBD2 (5 bases). This CDR3 region has 11 residues. Germline V gives CDR1 GTSNPN, CDR2 SVGIG (reference sequence). Deletions cut 5 bases from V and 7 bases from J, with 12 bases between. Here the CDR3 DNA reads TGTGCCTGGGGGGAGTGGTGGGAGCAGTACTTC. Its translation is CAWGEWWEQYF. Together with reference TRBV30 and TRBJ2-7, the CDR3 gives the full variable domain: SQTIHQWPATLVQPVGSPLSLECTVEGTSNPNLYWYRQAAGRGLQLLFYSVGIGQISSEVPQNLSASRPQDRQFILSSKKLLLSDSGFYLCAWGEWWEQYFGPGTRLTVT.

The genes are TRBV3-1 (or the pseudogene TRBV3-2) and TRBJ2-5; no clear D gene. The germline V gene encodes CDR1 LGHDT and CDR2 YNNKEL (reference sequence). V was cut by 2 bases and J by 10 bases, with 17 bases left in between. This CDR3 comprises 14 residues. CDR3 coding DNA: TGTGCCAGCAGCCAAAAAGGCTTCGAGGAAGACCAGTACTTC. Its protein is CASSQKGFEEDQYF.

The V and J genes are TRBV7-2 and TRBJ1-2, with 7 bases identical to TRBD1. The CDR3 has 15 residues. Germline V CDR1 and CDR2: SGHTA, FQGNSA. Germline trimming cut 1 base from V and 8 bases from J; bases unmatched to any gene: 10. CDR3 residues: CASSLDIGGGRGYTF. The CDR3 DNA reads TGTGCCAGCAGCTTAGATATAGGGGGCGGGCGAGGCTACACCTTC.

The chain has TRBV7-2 and TRBJ2-1; TRBD1 matches 8 bases. The germline V gene has CDR1 SGHTA and CDR2 FQGNSA. CDR3 length equals 16 residues. J was trimmed by 1 base and V by 7 bases; bases with no gene match: 9. This CDR3 reads CASTPRQGPSYNEQFF. CDR3 nucleotides: TGTGCCAGCACCCCCAGACAGGGGCCATCCTACAATGAGCAGTTCTTC.

The chain couples TRBV7-6 to TRBJ2-5; 13 nucleotides align to TRBD2. Losses at the gene ends were 2 bases for V and 4 bases for J; bases not matched to a gene: 7. Germline V gene lookup returns CDR1 SGHVS and CDR2 FNYEAQ. This CDR3 has 17 amino acids. The CDR3 loop is CASSLWGLAGTGETQYF. The CDR3 nucleotides are TGTGCCAGCAGCTTATGGGGACTAGCGGGAACAGGAGAGACCCAGTACTTC.

The chain combines TRBV7-2 with TRBJ1-1; maybe TRBD1 (5 bases). This CDR3 is 13 amino acids long. The germline V gene encodes CDR1 SGHTA and CDR2 FQGNSA. V was trimmed by 3 bases and J by 6 bases, leaving 11 bases between them. CDR3 sequence (DNA): TGTGCCAGCAGCTTTGCGACAGTCGCTGAAGCTTTCTTT. Translating gives CASSFATVAEAFF.

There are a few counts of this clone. The chain combines TRBV4-2 with TRBJ2-1, with 13 bases matching TRBD2. The CDR3 spans 15 residues. Germline lookup yields CDR1 LGHNA and CDR2 YNFKEQ. J gave up 4 bases and V 3 bases, and 0 bases lay outside the gene matches. The CDR3: CASSQGLAGYNEQFF. For the CDR3, the DNA is TGTGCCAGCAGCCAGGGACTAGCGGGGTACAATGAGCAGTTCTTC.

The V call is TRBV19, the J call TRBJ1-1; 8 bases align to TRBD1. V shed 3 bases, J shed 3 bases, and the junction held 9 bases outside the gene matches. Germline lookup yields CDR1 LNHDA and CDR2 SQIVND (reference sequence). This CDR3 region has 16 residues. The CDR3 loop is CASSIAGQGGDTEAFF. DNA for the CDR3: TGTGCCAGTAGTATCGCAGGACAGGGAGGTGACACTGAAGCTTTCTTT.

The chain couples TRBV19 to TRBJ2-6, with 7 positions matching TRBD1. The germline CDR1 and CDR2 sequences are LNHDA and SQIVND (reference sequence). CDR3 length: 15 residues. V gave up 8 bases and J gave up 0 bases; unmatched junction bases: 4. CDR3: CASSRQGSGANVLTF. CDR3 bases: TGTGCCAGTTCCCGACAGGGCTCTGGGGCCAACGTCCTGACTTTC.

The chain couples TRBV28 to TRBJ2-2; 9 bases match TRBD1. V was pared by 5 bases and J by 8 bases, with 9 bases of the junction left unmatched. Germline V gives CDR1 MDHEN, CDR2 SYDVKM. The CDR3 totals 15 residues. The CDR3 coding sequence is TGTGCCAGCAGTCCCTTACAGGGGGCAACGGGGGAGCTGTTTTTT. It specifies CASSPLQGATGELFF.

Regarding this clone: A far larger clone is only one base removed, so a read error is likely. The gene calls are TRBV10-3 and TRBJ2-2, with 8 bases aligning to TRBD2. Germline CDR1 and CDR2: ENHRY and SYGVKD. This CDR3 comprises 13 residues. The CDR3 DNA reads as TGTCCCATCAACGGGGGGGCATCGGGGGAGCTGTTTTTT. Translation: CPINGGASGELFF.

The chain uses TRBV19 and TRBJ1-5; a possible D gene is TRBD1 (5 bases). The CDR3 is 18 amino acids. Trimming removed 1 base from V and 2 bases from J, with 18 bases in between. Germline V gives CDR1 LNHDA, CDR2 SQIVND (reference sequence). The DNA for the CDR3 is TGTGCCAGTAGTATAGCGTGGGGCGGGGCGCGGGGCAATCAGCCCCAGCATTTT. It specifies CASSIAWGGARGNQPQHF.